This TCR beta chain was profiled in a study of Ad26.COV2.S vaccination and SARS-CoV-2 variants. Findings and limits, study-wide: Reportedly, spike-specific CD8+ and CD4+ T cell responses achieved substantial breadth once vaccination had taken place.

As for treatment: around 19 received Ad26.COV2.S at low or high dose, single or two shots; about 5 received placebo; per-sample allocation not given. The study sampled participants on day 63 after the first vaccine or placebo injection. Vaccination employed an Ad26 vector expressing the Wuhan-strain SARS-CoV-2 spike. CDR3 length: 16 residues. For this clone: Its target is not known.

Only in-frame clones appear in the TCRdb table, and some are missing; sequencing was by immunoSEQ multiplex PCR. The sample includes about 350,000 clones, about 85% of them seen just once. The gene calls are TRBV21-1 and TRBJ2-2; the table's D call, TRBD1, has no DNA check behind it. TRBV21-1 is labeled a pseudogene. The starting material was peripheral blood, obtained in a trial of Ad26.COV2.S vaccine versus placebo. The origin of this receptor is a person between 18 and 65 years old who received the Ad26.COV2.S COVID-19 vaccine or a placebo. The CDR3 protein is CASSKLTGTNTGELFF. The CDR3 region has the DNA TGTGCCAGCAGCAAGTTGACAGGGACGAACACCGGGGAGCTGTTTTTT.